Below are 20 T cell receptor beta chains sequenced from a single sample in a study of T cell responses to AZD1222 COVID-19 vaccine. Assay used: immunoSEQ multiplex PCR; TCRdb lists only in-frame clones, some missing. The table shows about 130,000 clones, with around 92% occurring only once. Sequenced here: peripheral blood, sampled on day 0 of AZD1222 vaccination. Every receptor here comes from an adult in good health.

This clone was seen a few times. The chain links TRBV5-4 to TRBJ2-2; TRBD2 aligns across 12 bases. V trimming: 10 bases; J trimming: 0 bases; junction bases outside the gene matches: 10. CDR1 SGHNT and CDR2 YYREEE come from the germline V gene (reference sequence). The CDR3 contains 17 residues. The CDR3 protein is CAYTSGLAGANTGELFF. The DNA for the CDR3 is TGTGCCTATACCTCGGGACTAGCGGGTGCGAACACCGGGGAGCTGTTTTTT.

The CDR3 spells CASSFPGLRGDTEAFF. The DNA of the CDR3 is TGTGCCAGCAGCTTCCCGGGGCTTCGGGGGGACACTGAAGCTTTCTTT. The V and J genes are TRBV5-4 and TRBJ1-1; possibly TRBD1 for D (5 bases). Trimming shortened V by 2 bases and J by 3 bases, and 17 bases separated the two germline ends. This CDR3 is built from 16 residues. CDR1 is SGHNT and CDR2 is YYREEE in the germline V gene (reference sequence).

The DNA of the CDR3 is TGCGCCAGCAGCTCGGGACTAGCGGGGGTCACAGATACGCAGTATTTT. Its translation: CASSSGLAGVTDTQYF. This chain connects TRBV5-1 to TRBJ2-3; 14 bases line up with TRBD2. There are 16 residues in the CDR3. V was pared by 3 bases and J by 2 bases, with 2 bases of the junction left unmatched. Germline values: CDR1 SGHRS, CDR2 YFSETQ.

CDR3 sequence reads: CATRTGGSDEQYF. The CDR3 region has the DNA TGCGCCACCCGGACAGGGGGCTCGGACGAGCAGTACTTC. This chain uses TRBV5-1 with TRBJ2-7, with 11 bases identical to TRBD1. The CDR3 has 13 residues. Germline V gene lookup returns CDR1 SGHRS and CDR2 YFSETQ. V lost 9 bases to trimming and J lost 5 bases; unmatched junction nucleotides: 7.

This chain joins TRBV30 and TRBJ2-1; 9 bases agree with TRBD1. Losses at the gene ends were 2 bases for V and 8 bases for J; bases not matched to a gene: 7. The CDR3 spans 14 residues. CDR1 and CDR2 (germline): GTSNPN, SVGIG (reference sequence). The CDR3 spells CAWSRTGVMDEQFF. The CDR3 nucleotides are TGTGCCTGGAGTCGGACAGGGGTGATGGATGAGCAGTTCTTC.

The CDR3 region is CASSFLAGGKNQETQYF. DNA for the CDR3: TGTGCCAGCAGCTTCTTAGCCGGGGGGAAAAACCAAGAGACCCAGTACTTC. This chain joins TRBV11-3 and TRBJ2-5, with 7 bases lining up with TRBD2. The J segment lost 0 bases and the V segment lost 3 bases, leaving 10 bases of the junction unmatched. The CDR3 spans 17 residues. Germline assignment: CDR1 SGHNT and CDR2 YENEEA. Using reference TRBV11-3 and TRBJ2-5 for the parts outside the CDR3, the full variable domain is EAGVVQSPRYKIIEKKQPVAFWCNPISGHNTLYWYLQNLGQGPELLIRYENEEAVDDSQLPKDRFSAERLKGVDSTLKIQPAELGDSAVYLCASSFLAGGKNQETQYFGPGTRLLVL.

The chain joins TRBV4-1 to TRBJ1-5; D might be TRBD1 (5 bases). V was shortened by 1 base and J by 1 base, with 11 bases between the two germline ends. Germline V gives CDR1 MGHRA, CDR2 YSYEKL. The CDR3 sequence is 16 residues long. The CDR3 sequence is CASSQAGWGSNQPQHF. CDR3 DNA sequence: TGCGCCAGCAGCCAAGCAGGGTGGGGAAGCAATCAGCCCCAGCATTTT.

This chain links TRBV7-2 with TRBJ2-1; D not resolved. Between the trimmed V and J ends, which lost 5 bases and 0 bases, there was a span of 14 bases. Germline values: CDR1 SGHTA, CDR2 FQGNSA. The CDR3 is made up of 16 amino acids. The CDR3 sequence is CASSPPTSSSYNEQFF. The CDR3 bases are TGTGCCAGCAGCCCCCCTACGTCTAGCTCCTACAATGAGCAGTTCTTC.

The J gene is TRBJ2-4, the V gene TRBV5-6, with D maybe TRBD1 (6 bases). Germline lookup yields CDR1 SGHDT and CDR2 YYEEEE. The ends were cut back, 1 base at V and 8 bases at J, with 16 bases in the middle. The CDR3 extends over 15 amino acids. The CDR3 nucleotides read TGTGCCAGCAGCTTGTTACAGGGTCAGTTAGACATTCAGTACTTC. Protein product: CASSLLQGQLDIQYF.

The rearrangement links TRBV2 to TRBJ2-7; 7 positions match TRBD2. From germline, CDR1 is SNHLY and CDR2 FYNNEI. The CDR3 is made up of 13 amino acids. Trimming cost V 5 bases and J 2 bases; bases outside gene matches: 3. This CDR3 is CASSILAPYEQYF. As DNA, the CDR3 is TGTGCCAGCAGTATACTAGCGCCCTACGAGCAGTACTTC.

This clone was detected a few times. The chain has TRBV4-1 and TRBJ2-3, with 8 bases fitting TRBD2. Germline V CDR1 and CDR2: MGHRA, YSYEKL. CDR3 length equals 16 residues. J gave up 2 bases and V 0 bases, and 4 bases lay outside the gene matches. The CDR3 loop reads CASSQDALAVTDTQYF. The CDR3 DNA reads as TGCGCCAGCAGCCAAGACGCACTAGCGGTCACAGATACGCAGTATTTT.

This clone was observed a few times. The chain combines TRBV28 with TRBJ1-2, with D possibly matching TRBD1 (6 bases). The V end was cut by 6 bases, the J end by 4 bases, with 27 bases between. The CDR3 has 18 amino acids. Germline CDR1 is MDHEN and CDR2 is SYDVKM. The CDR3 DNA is TGTGCCAGCAGCAGAAGATCGGTGACAGGTGCTAGGGGCTATGGCTACACCTTC. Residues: CASSRRSVTGARGYGYTF.

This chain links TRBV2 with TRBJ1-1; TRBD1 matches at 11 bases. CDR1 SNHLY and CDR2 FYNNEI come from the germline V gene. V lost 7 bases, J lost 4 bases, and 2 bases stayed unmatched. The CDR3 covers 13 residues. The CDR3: CASTDRGLTEAFF. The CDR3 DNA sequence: TGTGCCAGCACGGACAGGGGGCTCACTGAAGCTTTCTTT.

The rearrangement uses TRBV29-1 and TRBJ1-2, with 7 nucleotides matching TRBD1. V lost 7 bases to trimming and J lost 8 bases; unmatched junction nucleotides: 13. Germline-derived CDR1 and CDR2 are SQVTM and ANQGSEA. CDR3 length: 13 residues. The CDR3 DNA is TGCAGCGCAGGTCAACAGGGGCTGAGGGGCTACACCTTC. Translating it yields CSAGQQGLRGYTF.

In DNA, the CDR3 is TGTGCCAGCTCACCAGACAGGGCAGTGGTGAACACTGAAGCTTTCTTT. This encodes CASSPDRAVVNTEAFF. This rearrangement joins TRBV18 to TRBJ1-1, with TRBD1 identical over 7 bases. This CDR3 is built from 16 residues. The germline gives CDR1 KGHSH, CDR2 LQKENI. The ends lost 2 bases at V and 0 bases at J; junction bases unmatched: 6.

CDR3 amino acids: CASSSIHRGGGYTF. CDR3 bases: TGTGCCAGCAGCTCGATACACAGGGGTGGTGGCTACACCTTC. The V call is TRBV7-3, the J call TRBJ1-2, with 7 bases lining up with TRBD1. J was trimmed by 7 bases and V by 4 bases; bases with no gene match: 9. CDR1 is SGHTA and CDR2 is FQGTGA in the germline V gene. The CDR3 spans 14 residues.

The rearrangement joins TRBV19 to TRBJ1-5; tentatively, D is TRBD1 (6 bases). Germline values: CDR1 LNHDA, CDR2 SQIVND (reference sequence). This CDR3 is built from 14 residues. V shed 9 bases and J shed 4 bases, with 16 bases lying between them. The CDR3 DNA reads TGTGCCAGCGGGGCCGGACAGAAAAATCAGCCCCAGCATTTT. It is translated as CASGAGQKNQPQHF.

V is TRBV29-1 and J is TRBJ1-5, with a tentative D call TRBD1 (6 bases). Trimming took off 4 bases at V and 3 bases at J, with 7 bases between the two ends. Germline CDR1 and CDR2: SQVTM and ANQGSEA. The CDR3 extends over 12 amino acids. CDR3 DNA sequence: TGCAGCGTTGGGGGGCACAATCAGCCCCAGCATTTT. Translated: CSVGGHNQPQHF. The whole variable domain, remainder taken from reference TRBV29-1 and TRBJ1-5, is SAVISQKPSRDICQRGTSLTIQCQVDSQVTMMFWYRQQPGQSLTLIATANQGSEATYESGFVIDKFPISRPNLTFSTLTVSNMSPEDSSIYLCSVGGHNQPQHFGDGTRLSIL.

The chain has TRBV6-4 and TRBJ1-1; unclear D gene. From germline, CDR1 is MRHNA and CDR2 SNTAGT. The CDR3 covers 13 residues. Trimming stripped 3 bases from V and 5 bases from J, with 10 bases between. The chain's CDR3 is CASSEGRGTEAFF. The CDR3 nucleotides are TGTGCCAGCAGTGAAGGTCGCGGGACTGAAGCTTTCTTT.

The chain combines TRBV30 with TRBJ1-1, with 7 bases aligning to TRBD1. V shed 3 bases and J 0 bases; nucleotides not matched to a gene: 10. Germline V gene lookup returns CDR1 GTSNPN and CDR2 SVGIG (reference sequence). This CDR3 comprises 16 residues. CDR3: CAWRGYRGPMNTEAFF. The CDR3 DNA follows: TGTGCCTGGAGAGGTTACAGGGGACCCATGAACACTGAAGCTTTCTTT.